These T cell receptor beta chains were read from a single sample in a study of blood T cells in healthy people across ages. From the 5' RACE reads, TCRdb called clonotypes with MiXCR, one entry per CDR3 protein. Altogether 1.5 million to 2 million distinct CDR3 sequences are present, less than 50% being singletons, with the ten largest covering roughly 2%. Sample: blood. The receptors here all came from a woman aged 40 to 55 in good health. The CDR3 runs from the conserved cysteine through the conserved F or W. The D gene is left open where the match is weak. Clone size appears in some rows only: once, few, many, or a class for an expanded clone.

clone_size,v_call,j_call,d_call,cdr3_aa,cdr3_nt
.,TRBV12-3/TRBV12-4,TRBJ2-5,TRBD2,CASSKLAGRETQYF,TGTGCCAGCAGCAAACTAGCGGGGCGGGAGACCCAGTACTTC
.,TRBV28,TRBJ2-5,TRBD1,CASSLWQGAWETQYF,TGTGCCAGCAGTTTATGGCAGGGGGCATGGGAGACCCAGTACTTC
.,TRBV7-3,TRBJ2-6,.,CASRTAHSSGANVLTF,TGTGCCAGCAGGACAGCCCATTCCTCTGGGGCCAACGTCCTGACTTTC
.,TRBV24-1,TRBJ2-4,.,CATSDGRRRAKNIQYF,TGTGCCACCAGTGATGGACGTCGGCGCGCCAAAAACATTCAGTACTTC
.,TRBV20-1,TRBJ2-7,.,CSASKGSAEQYF,TGCAGTGCTAGTAAAGGGTCGGCAGAGCAGTACTTC
.,TRBV7-6,TRBJ2-7,.,CASSVNAAYEQYF,TGTGCCAGCAGCGTAAACGCCGCCTACGAGCAGTACTTC
few,TRBV5-1,TRBJ2-3,TRBD2,CASSREIAGSGDTQYF,TGCGCCAGCAGCCGGGAGATAGCGGGGTCTGGGGATACGCAGTATTTT
.,TRBV12-3/TRBV12-4,TRBJ2-1,TRBD2,CASSLVTGLAGGRYNEQFF,TGTGCCAGCAGTTTAGTTACCGGACTAGCGGGGGGGCGGTACAATGAGCAGTTCTTC
.,TRBV6-2/TRBV6-3,TRBJ2-7,.,CASSYLGGLTYEQYF,TGTGCCAGCAGTTACCTCGGGGGCTTGACCTACGAGCAGTACTTC
.,TRBV7-9,TRBJ2-7,TRBD1,CASSQGDSFIYEQYF,TGTGCCAGCAGCCAAGGGGACAGCTTTATCTACGAGCAGTACTTC
few,TRBV24-1,TRBJ2-4,TRBD1,CATSDSGQGKNIQYF,TGTGCCACCAGTGATTCGGGACAGGGGAAAAACATTCAGTACTTC
many,TRBV7-2,TRBJ2-1,TRBD2,CASSWKKRGPVYNEQFF,TGTGCCAGCAGCTGGAAGAAGCGGGGCCCTGTCTACAATGAGCAGTTCTTC
few,TRBV6-5,TRBJ1-2,.,CASSYSRLNYGYTF,TGTGCCAGCAGTTACTCTCGGTTAAACTATGGCTACACCTTC
.,TRBV4-3,TRBJ1-1,TRBD1,CASSQDLDRGTEAFF,TGCGCCAGCAGCCAAGATTTGGACAGGGGGACTGAAGCTTTCTTT
few,TRBV7-2,TRBJ2-1,.,CASSLTPGQGGQFF,TGTGCCAGCAGCTTAACTCCGGGTCAGGGGGGGCAGTTCTTC
.,TRBV2,TRBJ2-4,TRBD1,CASSYPRTGGIYNEQYF,TGTGCCAGCAGTTACCCTCGGACAGGGGGCATTTACAATGAGCAGTACTTC
.,TRBV5-6,TRBJ2-3,.,CASSHPDADTQYF,TGTGCCAGCAGCCACCCCGACGCGGATACGCAGTATTTT
.,TRBV7-2,TRBJ2-4,.,CASSARQGNIQYF,TGTGCCAGCAGCGCCCGTCAGGGGAACATTCAGTACTTC
.,TRBV12-3/TRBV12-4,TRBJ2-1,TRBD2,CASTTSGGYEQFF,TGTGCCAGCACTACTAGCGGGGGGTATGAGCAGTTCTTC
few,TRBV27,TRBJ2-5,.,CASSPREEKEETQYF,TGTGCCAGCAGTCCGAGAGAAGAAAAGGAAGAGACCCAGTACTTC
once,TRBV7-3,TRBJ2-1,.,CARSSAGGVNEQFF,TGTGCCCGCAGCTCCGCCGGGGGAGTCAATGAGCAGTTCTTC
.,TRBV9,TRBJ1-2,TRBD1,CASSVDLTGVNYGYTF,TGTGCCAGCAGCGTAGATTTGACAGGGGTTAACTATGGCTACACCTTC
.,TRBV20-1,TRBJ2-4,TRBD1,CSAGTGVGIQYF,TGCAGTGCCGGGACAGGAGTGGGTATTCAGTACTTC
.,TRBV5-1,TRBJ2-3,.,CASSLDRTASTDTQYF,TGCGCCAGCAGCTTGGACCGGACTGCTAGCACAGATACGCAGTATTTT
few,TRBV18,TRBJ2-3,TRBD1,CASSPPRTGTDTQYF,TGTGCCAGCTCACCACCTCGGACAGGGACAGATACGCAGTATTTT
.,TRBV11-2,TRBJ2-1,TRBD2,CASSLSRLAGPSYNEQFF,TGTGCCAGCAGCTTATCGCGACTAGCGGGTCCGTCCTACAATGAGCAGTTCTTC
.,TRBV4-1,TRBJ2-5,.,CASSQLGLSPRETQYF,TGCGCCAGCAGCCAACTCGGACTATCCCCCAGGGAGACCCAGTACTTC
.,TRBV18,TRBJ1-1,TRBD1,CASSPGTGPEGAFF,TGTGCCAGCTCACCCGGGACAGGACCAGAGGGGGCTTTCTTT
.,TRBV16,TRBJ2-7,.,CASSQREDRGLEQYF,TGTGCCAGCAGCCAACGAGAGGACAGAGGTCTGGAGCAGTACTTC
many,TRBV7-2,TRBJ2-7,.,CASSSRTRSSYEQYF,TGTGCCAGCAGCTCTAGAACCCGAAGCTCCTACGAGCAGTACTTC
.,TRBV6-1,TRBJ2-4,.,CASSGQTGLEEQYF,TGTGCCAGCAGTGGCCAAACAGGGTTGGAAGAGCAGTACTTC
.,TRBV6-5,TRBJ1-2,.,CASSYSRGDNYGYTF,TGTGCCAGCAGTTACTCGAGGGGCGACAACTATGGCTACACCTTC
.,TRBV7-2,TRBJ2-1,TRBD2,CASSLVGTSGGSYNEQFF,TGTGCCAGCAGCTTAGTCGGGACTAGCGGGGGCTCCTACAATGAGCAGTTCTTC
.,TRBV7-9,TRBJ2-3,TRBD2,CASSHWTSGTTDTQYF,TGTGCCAGCAGCCATTGGACTAGCGGGACCACAGATACGCAGTATTTT
.,TRBV7-9,TRBJ1-5,.,CASSFEGSIQPQHF,TGTGCCAGCAGCTTTGAGGGGTCAATTCAGCCCCAGCATTTT
few,TRBV7-2,TRBJ2-5,TRBD2,CASSFPRLAGETQYF,TGTGCCAGCAGCTTCCCAAGACTAGCGGGAGAGACCCAGTACTTC
.,TRBV5-6,TRBJ2-3,.,CASSFTSDTQYF,TGTGCCAGCAGCTTTACTTCAGATACGCAGTATTTT
.,TRBV6-2/TRBV6-3,TRBJ2-5,TRBD1,CASEDRGLETQYF,TGTGCCAGCGAAGACAGGGGTTTAGAGACCCAGTACTTC
.,TRBV10-2,TRBJ2-7,TRBD1,CASSESRTGDYEQYF,TGCGCCAGCAGTGAGAGTAGGACAGGGGACTACGAGCAGTACTTC
.,TRBV12-3/TRBV12-4,TRBJ2-5,TRBD2,CASSLALTSGGGETQYF,TGTGCCAGCAGTTTAGCGCTCACTAGCGGGGGAGGAGAGACCCAGTACTTC